This is a list of T cell receptor beta chains from one sample in a study of OX40 agonist ivuxolimab in advanced cancers. The table came from immunoSEQ multiplex PCR; TCRdb's copy has only in-frame clones and leaves some out. Here the sample spans 30,000 to 35,000 clones, about 83% being singletons. The sample consisted of CD4+ or CD8+ T cells sorted from blood, taken in a trial of the OX40 agonist ivuxolimab. The receptor source for this set is an adult with an advanced solid tumor such as melanoma, head and neck, liver or kidney cancer. The CDR3 runs from the conserved cysteine through the conserved F or W. Fields, in order: V gene, J gene, D gene, CDR3 DNA, CDR3 protein. The D gene is left open where the match is weak.

V: TRBV5-5
J: TRBJ1-1
D: NA
DNA: TGTGCCAGCAGCGCCCCGGAGGTCCTGCACACTGAAGCTTTCTTT
CDR3: CASSAPEVLHTEAFF

V: TRBV6-5
J: TRBJ2-7
D: NA
DNA: TGTGCCAGCAGTTACTCCTTTGACTCCTCCTACGAGCAGTACTTC
CDR3: CASSYSFDSSYEQYF

V: TRBV18
J: TRBJ2-5
D: NA
DNA: TGTGCCAGCTCACCGCTGGGCCAAGAGACCCAGTACTTC
CDR3: CASSPLGQETQYF

V: TRBV2
J: TRBJ1-3
D: NA
DNA: TGTGCCAGCAGCTACCGTCAGGGAACGGGAAACACCATATATTTT
CDR3: CASSYRQGTGNTIYF

V: TRBV19
J: TRBJ1-2
D: TRBD1
DNA: TGTGCCAGTAGTCCGACAGGGAACTATGGCTACACCTTC
CDR3: CASSPTGNYGYTF

V: TRBV29-1
J: TRBJ2-3
D: NA
DNA: TGCAGCTCCCGCCCCAGTGTGGGGGGCATAGATACGCAGTATTTT
CDR3: CSSRPSVGGIDTQYF

V: TRBV27
J: TRBJ2-5
D: TRBD2
DNA: TGTGCCAGCAGTTTAAGGGTAGCGGGGGGGTTCCAAGAGACCCAGTACTTC
CDR3: CASSLRVAGGFQETQYF

V: TRBV7-9
J: TRBJ2-1
D: TRBD1
DNA: TGTGCCAGCAGCTTAGAGGACAGGTTCAATGAGCAGTTCTTC
CDR3: CASSLEDRFNEQFF

V: TRBV7-2
J: TRBJ2-1
D: TRBD2
DNA: TGTGCCAGCAGCTCGGGACTAGTTGGCAATGAGCAGTTCTTC
CDR3: CASSSGLVGNEQFF

V: TRBV5-1
J: TRBJ2-2
D: NA
DNA: TGCGCCAGCAGCTTGCCAGGGGCCACGAACACCGGGGAGCTGTTTTTT
CDR3: CASSLPGATNTGELFF